The rows below give T cell receptor beta chains drawn from one sample of a study of cytomegalovirus exposure and HLA in healthy donors. Sequencing used immunoSEQ multiplex PCR; TCRdb keeps in-frame clones, though not all of them. The sample records roughly 180,000 clones, just under 85% being singletons. The sample taken for sequencing was PBMCs. Every receptor here comes from a girl aged 5 to 17 in good health and CMV-seropositive. CDR3s include the opening cysteine and the closing phenylalanine or tryptophan. D genes are given only for firm matches. Rows may omit the clone size; those that give it use once, few, many or a size class.

D,J,V,size,length,DNA,CDR3
-,TRBJ1-1,TRBV5-4,-,11,TGTGCCAGCAGCTGGGGGGCTGAAGCTTTCTTT,CASSWGAEAFF
-,TRBJ2-3,TRBV6-1,-,14,TGTGCCAGCAGTGAACTGGCCTCCACAGATACGCAGTATTTT,CASSELASTDTQYF
-,TRBJ2-2,TRBV7-9,few,16,TGTGCCAGCAGCCTATCGGGGGACGCGAACACCGGGGAGCTGTTTTTT,CASSLSGDANTGELFF
TRBD1,TRBJ1-6,TRBV23-1,-,20,TGCGCCAGCCTTATCCGGGACAGGGGTTCGTGTCGGTGGGACGATTCACCCCTCCACTTT,CASLIRDRGSCRWDDSPLHF
-,TRBJ1-2,TRBV2,-,11,TGTGCCAGCAGGAGGATCTATGGCTACACCTTC,CASRRIYGYTF
TRBD1,TRBJ1-2,TRBV7-2,-,17,TGTGCCAGCAGCTTCGGGACAGGGGTAGCGGGCCAGTATGGCTACACCTTC,CASSFGTGVAGQYGYTF
TRBD1,TRBJ2-7,TRBV11-2,once,15,TGTGCCAGCAGCCCTATCCGAAGGGGGCTCCACGAGCAGTACTTC,CASSPIRRGLHEQYF
TRBD1,TRBJ1-6,TRBV6-5,-,16,TGTGCCAGCAGTTACTCCTTCCAGGGGGGTAATTCACCCCTCCACTTT,CASSYSFQGGNSPLHF
TRBD1,TRBJ1-5,TRBV5-6,-,15,TGTGCCAGCAGCAACGACAGGGAGGTGGGTCAGCCCCAGCATTTT,CASSNDREVGQPQHF
-,TRBJ1-4,TRBV2,-,13,TGTGCCAGCGTTTCAGGGAGGGGTGAAAAACTGTTTTTT,CASVSGRGEKLFF
-,TRBJ1-1,TRBV5-1,few,14,TGCGCCAGTAGGGACATAGGGAGTGGTACTGAAGCTTTCTTT,CASRDIGSGTEAFF
TRBD1,TRBJ2-7,TRBV27,-,15,TGTGCCAGCAGTTTTTCGGGACAGGGGGCGTACGAGCAGTACTTC,CASSFSGQGAYEQYF
TRBD2,TRBJ2-3,TRBV6-1,-,15,TGTGCCAGCAGTGCCCTAGCGGGGGGGACAGATACGCAGTATTTT,CASSALAGGTDTQYF
-,TRBJ1-1,TRBV5-1,few,16,TGCGCCAGCAGCTTGAAAGGGACACCGATGAACACTGAAGCTTTCTTT,CASSLKGTPMNTEAFF
-,TRBJ1-6,TRBV2,-,13,TGTGCCAGCATCAAAGAGAGAGATTCACCCCTCCACTTT,CASIKERDSPLHF
-,TRBJ1-1,TRBV29-1,-,13,TGCAGCGTTGAAGATCCAAAGAACACTGAAGCTTTCTTT,CSVEDPKNTEAFF
-,TRBJ1-5,TRBV12-2,-,14,TGTGCAAGTCGCCTCCGGGACATAAATCAGCCCCAGCATTTT,CASRLRDINQPQHF
TRBD1,TRBJ1-2,TRBV2,-,17,TGTGCCAGCAGTGATACGGGATTGACAGGGGTCTCCAATGGCTACACCTTC,CASSDTGLTGVSNGYTF
-,TRBJ1-6,TRBV11-3,-,12,TGTGCCAGCAGCACGAGGGATTCACCCCTCCACTTT,CASSTRDSPLHF
TRBD1,TRBJ2-2,TRBV9,-,16,TGTGCCAGCAAAGGACAGGGGGGCCCGAACACCGGGGAGCTGTTTTTT,CASKGQGGPNTGELFF
-,TRBJ2-7,TRBV18,-,16,TGTGCCAGCTCACCATTGGAGGGGCGCATCCCCTACGAGCAGTACTTC,CASSPLEGRIPYEQYF
-,TRBJ2-7,TRBV6-1,-,10,TGTGCCAGCATGGGGCTCGAGCAGTACTTC,CASMGLEQYF
TRBD2,TRBJ2-3,TRBV9,-,16,TGTGCCAGCAGCGTAGATCGCGGGGGGGCCTCAGATACGCAGTATTTT,CASSVDRGGASDTQYF
-,TRBJ2-7,TRBV9,-,15,TGTGCCAGCAGCCCTGGATCCACCGGGGGCTACGAGCAGTACTTC,CASSPGSTGGYEQYF
-,TRBJ1-5,TRBV19,-,13,TGTGCCAGTAGTATAGATATAAATCAGCCCCAGCATTTT,CASSIDINQPQHF
-,TRBJ2-4,TRBV30,-,14,TGTGCCTGGAACGTAGGGCAGGGTAAAAACATTCAGTACTTC,CAWNVGQGKNIQYF
TRBD1,TRBJ1-2,TRBV7-6,few,18,TGTGCCAGCAGCTTAGGGGGACAGGGGGTTCCCCCCGCCTATGGCTACACCTTC,CASSLGGQGVPPAYGYTF
-,TRBJ1-1,TRBV29-1,-,14,TGCAGCGTTGAAATTAGGAGGGTAGGCACTGAAGCTTTCTTT,CSVEIRRVGTEAFF
TRBD1,TRBJ2-3,TRBV5-1,-,17,TGCGCCAGCAGCGAGATCAACAGGGGGAGAGACACAGATACGCAGTATTTT,CASSEINRGRDTDTQYF
TRBD1,TRBJ1-2,TRBV5-4,-,14,TGTGCCAGCAGCGTGCTGACAGGGGGCTATGGCTACACCTTC,CASSVLTGGYGYTF
TRBD1,TRBJ2-1,TRBV9,-,15,TGTGCCAGCAGCGTATCGGGACAGGGGAGGAATGAGCAGTTCTTC,CASSVSGQGRNEQFF
-,TRBJ2-7,TRBV6-5,-,12,TGTGCCAGCAGATTGAACTCCTACGAGCAGTACTTC,CASRLNSYEQYF